The 18 T cell receptor beta chains presented below share a single source sample, sequenced in a study of blood T cell repertoires in COVID-19. TCRdb keeps only in-frame clones here, not all; method: immunoSEQ multiplex PCR. In the table there are hundreds of thousands of clones, over 70% of which are singletons. The material sequenced was peripheral blood. The source is a woman between 45 and 65 years old with acute or convalescent COVID-19.

With respect to this clone: Other DNA sequences in the sample encode the same CDR3. The V gene is TRBV27, the J gene TRBJ2-3; 10 nucleotides align to TRBD2. The CDR3 covers 16 residues. The germline V gene has CDR1 MNHEY and CDR2 SMNVEV (reference sequence). Trimming cost V 6 bases and J 0 bases; bases outside gene matches: 6. The CDR3 DNA reads as TGTGCCAGCAGCCCCCTAGCGGGAGCTAGCACAGATACGCAGTATTTT. Its translation is CASSPLAGASTDTQYF.

V is TRBV5-6 and J is TRBJ1-1; perhaps TRBD1 as D (6 bases). The germline V and J ends were trimmed by 4 bases and 5 bases, with 15 bases remaining between them. There are 14 residues in the CDR3. Germline-derived CDR1 and CDR2 are SGHDT and YYEEEE. This chain's CDR3 is CASSLGHQGTEAFF. DNA of the CDR3: TGTGCCAGCAGCCTCGGACACCAGGGGACTGAAGCTTTCTTT.

The chain employs TRBV27 and TRBJ2-7; D is ambiguous. The germline V gene encodes CDR1 MNHEY and CDR2 SMNVEV (reference sequence). CDR3 size: 14 residues. V was shortened by 2 bases and J by 3 bases, with 11 bases between the two germline ends. CDR3 loop: CASSLRTDGYEQYF. The CDR3 DNA reads TGTGCCAGCAGTTTAAGAACAGACGGCTACGAGCAGTACTTC.

The rearrangement links TRBV6-5 to TRBJ1-5, with D perhaps matching TRBD1 (5 bases). CDR3 size: 15 residues. The ends were cut back, 0 bases at V and 7 bases at J, with 13 bases in the middle. Germline-derived CDR1 and CDR2 are MNHEY and SVGAGI. CDR3 sequence reads: CASSYSVEGRQPQHF. Written as DNA, the CDR3 is TGTGCCAGCAGTTACTCGGTGGAGGGGCGACAGCCCCAGCATTTT.

The rearrangement uses TRBV24-1 and TRBJ2-1; 8 bases match TRBD1. CDR1 KGHDR and CDR2 SFDVKD come from the germline V gene. Trimming at V came to 1 base and at J to 1 base, leaving 8 bases not matched to a gene. CDR3 length: 18 residues. This CDR3 is CATSDFRPGQGSYNEQFF. The CDR3 DNA follows: TGTGCCACCAGTGATTTCCGGCCCGGACAGGGTTCCTACAATGAGCAGTTCTTC.

As for this clone: Other DNA sequences from this sample encode an identical CDR3 as well. This chain links TRBV2 with TRBJ2-7, with 7 bases identical to TRBD2. Germline values: CDR1 SNHLY, CDR2 FYNNEI. There are 14 residues in the CDR3. J was trimmed by 3 bases and V by 8 bases; bases with no gene match: 10. CDR3 DNA sequence: TGTGCCAGCGGTGGCTTGGGGGGGTACTACGAGCAGTACTTC. It codes for CASGGLGGYYEQYF.

This clone came up a few times. This chain connects TRBV5-1 to TRBJ2-7; D might be TRBD1 (6 bases). The CDR3 sequence is 17 residues long. Trimming removed 0 bases from V and 0 bases from J, with 16 bases in between. Germline lookup yields CDR1 SGHRS and CDR2 YFSETQ. The CDR3 reads CASSLVGDTISSYEQYF. CDR3 bases: TGCGCCAGCAGCTTGGTGGGGGACACCATTAGCTCCTACGAGCAGTACTTC.

This rearrangement joins TRBV6-5 to TRBJ2-7; TRBD2 is a possible D gene (6 bases). Germline V CDR1 and CDR2: MNHEY, SVGAGI. Trimming took 8 bases from V and 1 from J, leaving 15 bases between them. CDR3 length equals 14 residues. DNA for the CDR3: TGTGCCAGCTGCCCCTATCGGGGGTCCTACGAGCAGTACTTC. Protein: CASCPYRGSYEQYF.

This clone was detected ten times or more. This chain joins TRBV27 and TRBJ1-1, with unresolved D. Germline V gives CDR1 MNHEY, CDR2 SMNVEV (reference sequence). This CDR3 region has 11 residues. V lost 6 bases to trimming and J lost 3 bases, with 5 bases between them. As DNA, the CDR3 is TGTGCCAGCAGGCGGGACACTGAAGCTTTCTTT. It codes for CASRRDTEAFF.

This chain uses TRBV6-5 with TRBJ1-3, with 7 bases fitting TRBD1. The CDR3 contains 14 residues. Germline V gives CDR1 MNHEY, CDR2 SVGAGI. V was pared by 6 bases and J by 4 bases, with 6 bases of the junction left unmatched. CDR3 sequence reads: CASRKGDSGNTIYF. DNA for the CDR3: TGTGCCAGCAGGAAGGGGGACAGCGGAAACACCATATATTTT.

The chain has TRBV28 and TRBJ2-2; TRBD2 matches at 8 bases. CDR3 size: 15 residues. CDR1 and CDR2 (germline): MDHEN, SYDVKM. V trimming: 6 bases; J trimming: 2 bases; junction bases outside the gene matches: 5. The DNA for the CDR3 is TGTGCCAGCAGCCTTACTAGCGGCAACACCGGGGAGCTGTTTTTT. This translates into CASSLTSGNTGELFF. The variable domain in full, with the rest retrieved from reference TRBV28 and TRBJ2-2, is DVKVTQSSRYLVKRTGEKVFLECVQDMDHENMFWYRQDPGLGLRLIYFSYDVKMKEKGDIPEGYSVSREKKERFSLILESASTNQTSMYLCASSLTSGNTGELFFGEGSRLTVL.

V usage is TRBV13 and J usage is TRBJ2-2; TRBD1 is a possible D gene (6 bases). Between the trimmed V and J ends, which lost 5 bases and 8 bases, there was a span of 9 bases. The CDR3 loop spans 12 amino acids. In germline, CDR1 is PRHDT, CDR2 FYEKMQ (reference sequence). The CDR3 sequence: CASSAGVGELFF. The CDR3 DNA reads TGTGCCAGCAGCGCAGGGGTGGGGGAGCTGTTTTTT.

This chain joins TRBV3-1 (or the pseudogene TRBV3-2) and TRBJ2-1; 12 positions match TRBD2. This CDR3 comprises 15 residues. Germline lookup yields CDR1 LGHDT and CDR2 YNNKEL (reference sequence). V lost 5 bases and J lost 5; bases outside the gene matches: 4. The CDR3 spells CASSFLAGGNNEQFF. The CDR3 DNA reads as TGTGCCAGCAGCTTCCTAGCGGGAGGGAACAATGAGCAGTTCTTC.

The genes are TRBV4-1 and TRBJ1-4; 7 bases are shared with TRBD1. With V trimmed by 1 base and J by 7 bases, 0 bases remained unmatched. From germline, CDR1 is MGHRA and CDR2 YSYEKL. This CDR3 spans 13 amino acids. The CDR3 loop reads CASSQGDSEKLFF. CDR3 DNA: TGCGCCAGCAGCCAAGGGGACAGTGAAAAACTGTTTTTT.

The chain has TRBV11-2 and TRBJ1-4, with 7 positions matching TRBD1. The CDR3 is 15 residues long. V trimming: 5 bases; J trimming: 7 bases; junction bases outside the gene matches: 10. Germline-derived CDR1 and CDR2 are SGHAT and FQNNGV. Written as DNA, the CDR3 is TGTGCCAGCAGCCAAAGGACAGGAGATGGTGAAAAACTGTTTTTT. Its translation: CASSQRTGDGEKLFF.

The CDR3 loop is CASSPSGSSPDTQYF. DNA of the CDR3: TGTGCCAGCAGTCCAAGCGGGAGTTCCCCAGATACGCAGTATTTT. The chain recombines TRBV3-1 (or the pseudogene TRBV3-2) with TRBJ2-3; 8 bases map to TRBD2. Germline CDR1 and CDR2: LGHDT and YNNKEL (reference sequence). The length of the CDR3 is 15 residues. V trimming: 6 bases; J trimming: 4 bases; junction bases outside the gene matches: 9.

The CDR3 here is CASSLSGPYFTGRGETQYF. In nucleotides, the CDR3 is TGTGCCAGCAGCTTGAGCGGGCCTTACTTTACGGGAAGGGGCGAGACCCAGTACTTC. The rearrangement joins TRBV5-8 to TRBJ2-5; possibly TRBD2 for D (6 bases). Germline V CDR1 and CDR2: SGHTS, YDEGEE. Trimming took off 1 base at V and 5 bases at J, with 27 bases between the two ends. The CDR3 length is 19 residues.

A single count supports this clone. CDR3 in amino acids: CASTGGESYEQYF. Here the CDR3 DNA reads TGTGCCAGCACAGGGGGCGAGTCCTACGAGCAGTACTTC. The gene calls are TRBV6-5 and TRBJ2-7; TRBD1 aligns across 8 bases. The ends lost 7 bases at V and 1 base at J; junction bases unmatched: 3. Germline values: CDR1 MNHEY, CDR2 SVGAGI. The CDR3 sequence is 13 residues long.